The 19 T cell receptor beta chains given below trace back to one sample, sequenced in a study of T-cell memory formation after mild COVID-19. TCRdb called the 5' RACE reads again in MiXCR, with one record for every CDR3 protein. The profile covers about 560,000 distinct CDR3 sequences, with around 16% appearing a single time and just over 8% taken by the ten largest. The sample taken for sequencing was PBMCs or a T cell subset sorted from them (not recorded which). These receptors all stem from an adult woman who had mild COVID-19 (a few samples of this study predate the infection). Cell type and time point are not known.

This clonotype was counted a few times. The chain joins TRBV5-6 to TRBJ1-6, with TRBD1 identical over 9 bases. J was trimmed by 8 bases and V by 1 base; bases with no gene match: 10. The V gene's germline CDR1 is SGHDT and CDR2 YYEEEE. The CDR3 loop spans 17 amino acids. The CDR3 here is CASSLRGTGTAYSPLHF. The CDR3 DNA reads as TGTGCCAGCAGCTTGAGGGGGACAGGGACTGCGTATTCACCCCTCCACTTT.

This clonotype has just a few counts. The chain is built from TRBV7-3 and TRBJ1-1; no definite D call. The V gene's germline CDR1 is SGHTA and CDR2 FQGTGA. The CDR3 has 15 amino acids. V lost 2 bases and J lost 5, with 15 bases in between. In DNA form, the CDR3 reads TGTGCCAGCAGCTTAGGCGGCGAGACGAGGACTGAAGCTTTCTTT. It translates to CASSLGGETRTEAFF.

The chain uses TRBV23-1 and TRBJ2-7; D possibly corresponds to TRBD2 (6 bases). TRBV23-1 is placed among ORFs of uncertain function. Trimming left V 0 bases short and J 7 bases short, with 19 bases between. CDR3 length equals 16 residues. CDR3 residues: CASSQSGGTQRREQYF. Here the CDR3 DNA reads TGCGCCAGCAGTCAATCTGGCGGGACGCAGCGGAGGGAGCAGTACTTC.

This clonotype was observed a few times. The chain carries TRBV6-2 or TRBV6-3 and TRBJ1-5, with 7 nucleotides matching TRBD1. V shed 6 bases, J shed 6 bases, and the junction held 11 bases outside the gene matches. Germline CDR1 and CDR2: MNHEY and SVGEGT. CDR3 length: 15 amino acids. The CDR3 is CASSRQTGVGQPQHF. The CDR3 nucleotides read TGTGCCAGCAGCCGCCAAACAGGGGTTGGTCAGCCCCAGCATTTT.

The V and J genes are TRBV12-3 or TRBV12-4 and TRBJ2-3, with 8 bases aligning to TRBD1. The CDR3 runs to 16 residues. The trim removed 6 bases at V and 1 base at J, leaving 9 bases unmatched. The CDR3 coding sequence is TGTGCCAGCAGCTCCCAGGGGGCCCTAGGCACAGATACGCAGTATTTT. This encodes CASSSQGALGTDTQYF.

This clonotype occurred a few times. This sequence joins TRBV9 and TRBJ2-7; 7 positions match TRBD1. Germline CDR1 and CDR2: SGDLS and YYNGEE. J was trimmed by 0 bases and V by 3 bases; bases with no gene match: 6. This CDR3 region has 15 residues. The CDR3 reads CASSGAGTVSYEQYF. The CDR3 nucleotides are TGTGCCAGCAGCGGCGCCGGGACAGTCTCCTACGAGCAGTACTTC. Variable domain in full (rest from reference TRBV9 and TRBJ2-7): DSGVTQTPKHLITATGQRVTLRCSPRSGDLSVYWYQQSLDQGLQFLIQYYNGEERAKGNILERFSAQQFPDLHSELNLSSLELGDSALYFCASSGAGTVSYEQYFGPGTRLTVT.

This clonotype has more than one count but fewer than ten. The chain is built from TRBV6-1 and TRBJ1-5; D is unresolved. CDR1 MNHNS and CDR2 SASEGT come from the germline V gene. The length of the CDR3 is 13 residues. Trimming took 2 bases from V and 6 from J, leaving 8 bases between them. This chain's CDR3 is CASSERVAQPQHF. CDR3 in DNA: TGTGCCAGCAGTGAAAGGGTTGCTCAGCCCCAGCATTTT.

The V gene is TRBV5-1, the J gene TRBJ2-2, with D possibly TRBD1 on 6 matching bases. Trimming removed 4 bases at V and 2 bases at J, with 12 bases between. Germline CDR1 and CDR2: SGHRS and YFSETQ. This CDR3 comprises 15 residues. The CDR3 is CASSPRTANTGELFF. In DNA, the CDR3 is TGCGCCAGCAGCCCAAGGACAGCAAACACCGGGGAGCTGTTTTTT.

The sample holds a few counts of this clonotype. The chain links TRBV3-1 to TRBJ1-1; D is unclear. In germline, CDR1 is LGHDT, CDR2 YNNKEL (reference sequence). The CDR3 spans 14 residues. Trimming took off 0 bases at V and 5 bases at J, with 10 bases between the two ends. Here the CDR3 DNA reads TGTGCCAGCAGCCAAGAAAGTGAACGGACTGAAGCTTTCTTT. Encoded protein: CASSQESERTEAFF.

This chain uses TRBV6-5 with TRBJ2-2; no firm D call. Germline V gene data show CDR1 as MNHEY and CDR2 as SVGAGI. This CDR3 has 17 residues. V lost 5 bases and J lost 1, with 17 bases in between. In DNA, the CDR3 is TGTGCCAGCAGTGACGGGTCTGGGGTTGGGAACACCGGGGAGCTGTTTTTT. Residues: CASSDGSGVGNTGELFF.

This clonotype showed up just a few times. The CDR3 nucleotides are TGCGCCAGCAGGATGCCAACACGGGACACTGAAGCTTTCTTT. Its protein product is CASRMPTRDTEAFF. The rearrangement joins TRBV5-1 to TRBJ1-1; the D is unclear. Germline V lookup: CDR1 SGHRS, CDR2 YFSETQ. The CDR3 sequence is 14 residues long. Trimming removed 5 bases at V and 3 bases at J, with 14 bases between.

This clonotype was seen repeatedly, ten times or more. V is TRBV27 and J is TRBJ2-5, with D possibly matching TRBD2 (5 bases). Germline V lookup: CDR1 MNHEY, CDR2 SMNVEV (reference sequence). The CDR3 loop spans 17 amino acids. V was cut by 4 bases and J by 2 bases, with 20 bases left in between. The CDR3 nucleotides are TGTGCCAGCAGTTCCCTTTATATGGATGGGAGACAAGAGACCCAGTACTTC. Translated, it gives CASSSLYMDGRQETQYF.

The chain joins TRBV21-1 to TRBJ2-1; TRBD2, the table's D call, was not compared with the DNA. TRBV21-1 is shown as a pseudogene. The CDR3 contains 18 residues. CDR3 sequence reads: CASGIPGLAGERGNEQFF. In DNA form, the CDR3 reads TGTGCCAGCGGAATACCGGGACTAGCGGGAGAACGCGGCAATGAGCAGTTCTTC.

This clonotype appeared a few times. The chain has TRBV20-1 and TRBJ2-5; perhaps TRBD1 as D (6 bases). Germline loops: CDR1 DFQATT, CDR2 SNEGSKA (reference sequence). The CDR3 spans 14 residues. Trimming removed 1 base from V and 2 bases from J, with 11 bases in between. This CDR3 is CSARAPDRQETQYF. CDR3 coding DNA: TGCAGTGCTAGAGCCCCTGACAGGCAAGAGACCCAGTACTTC.

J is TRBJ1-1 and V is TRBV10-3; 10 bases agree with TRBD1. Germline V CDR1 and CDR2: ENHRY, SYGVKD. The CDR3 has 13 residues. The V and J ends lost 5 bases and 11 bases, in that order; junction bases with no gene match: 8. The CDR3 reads CAISSRQGAVAFF. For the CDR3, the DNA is TGTGCCATCAGTTCAAGACAGGGGGCTGTGGCTTTCTTT.

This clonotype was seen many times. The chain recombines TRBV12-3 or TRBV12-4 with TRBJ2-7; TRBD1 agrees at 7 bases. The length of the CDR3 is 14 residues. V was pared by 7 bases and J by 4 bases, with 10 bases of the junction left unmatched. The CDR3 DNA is TGTGCCAGCACCTCTTCAGGGGGACCGTACGAGCAGTACTTC. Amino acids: CASTSSGGPYEQYF.

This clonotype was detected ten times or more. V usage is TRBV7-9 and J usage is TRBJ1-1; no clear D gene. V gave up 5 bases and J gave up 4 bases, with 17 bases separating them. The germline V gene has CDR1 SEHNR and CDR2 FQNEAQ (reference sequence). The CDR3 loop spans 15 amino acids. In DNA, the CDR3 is TGTGCCAGCAGCGGCCCAGACGCCGGAGGCACTGAAGCTTTCTTT. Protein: CASSGPDAGGTEAFF.

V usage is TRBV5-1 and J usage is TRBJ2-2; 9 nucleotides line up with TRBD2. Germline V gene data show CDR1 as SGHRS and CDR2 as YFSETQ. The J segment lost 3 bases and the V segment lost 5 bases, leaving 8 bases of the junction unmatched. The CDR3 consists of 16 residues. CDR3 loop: CASSPLTSGYTGELFF. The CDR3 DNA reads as TGCGCCAGCAGTCCTCTCACTAGCGGGTACACCGGGGAGCTGTTTTTT.

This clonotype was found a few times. This chain's CDR3 is CASSGDSWETQYF. The CDR3, as DNA: TGTGCCAGCAGCGGGGACAGCTGGGAGACCCAGTACTTC. This rearrangement joins TRBV9 to TRBJ2-5; TRBD1 aligns across 7 bases. CDR1 is SGDLS and CDR2 is YYNGEE in the germline V gene. V shed 3 bases and J 5 bases; nucleotides not matched to a gene: 4. The CDR3 contains 13 residues.